This T cell receptor (beta chain) was captured by sequencing in a study of cytomegalovirus exposure and HLA in healthy donors. Across the whole study: Sequencing of about 179 million T cells in an earlier analysis found under 120 million unique TCR beta sequences.

The V gene's germline CDR1 is GTSNPN and CDR2 SVGIG (reference sequence). CDR3 length: 10 residues. PCR primers comprised 60 Vbeta and 13 Jbeta primers. The method was immunoSEQ multiplex PCR; TCRdb's version includes in-frame clones alone and lacks a portion of them. The table records around 110,000 clones, 50% to 70% of them present only once. The clonotype comes from a woman between 40 and 55 years old in good health and CMV-seropositive. Input material: PBMCs. The genes are TRBV30 and TRBJ2-5; tentative D call: TRBD2 (6 bases). The closer fit of TRBJ2-7 to the DNA end suggests the J call may be wrong. CDR3 amino acids: CAWGGYEQYF. The CDR3 DNA reads as TGTGCCTGGGGGGGGTACGAGCAGTACTTC.